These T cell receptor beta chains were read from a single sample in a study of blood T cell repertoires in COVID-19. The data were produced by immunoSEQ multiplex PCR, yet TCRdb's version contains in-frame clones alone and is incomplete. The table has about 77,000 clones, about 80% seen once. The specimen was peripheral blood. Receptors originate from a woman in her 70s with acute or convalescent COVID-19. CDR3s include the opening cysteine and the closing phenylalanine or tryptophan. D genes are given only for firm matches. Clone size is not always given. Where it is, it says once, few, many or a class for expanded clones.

CDR3 DNA: TGCGCCAGCAGCTTATTCAGGGCTTCTGGGGCCAACGTCCTGACTTTC; CDR3 protein: CASSLFRASGANVLTF; J gene: TRBJ2-6; V gene: TRBV5-1; clone size: NA; D gene: NA
CDR3 DNA: TGCGCCAGCAGAGGGGGACAGCATCAGCCCCAGCATTTT; CDR3 protein: CASRGGQHQPQHF; J gene: TRBJ1-5; V gene: TRBV10-2; clone size: NA; D gene: TRBD1
CDR3 DNA: TGTGCCAGCATCACCGGGGGGGTCGGCACTGAAGCTTTCTTT; CDR3 protein: CASITGGVGTEAFF; J gene: TRBJ1-1; V gene: TRBV2; clone size: NA; D gene: NA
CDR3 DNA: TGCGCCAGCAGCTCCGGCGGGACAGATACGCAGTATTTT; CDR3 protein: CASSSGGTDTQYF; J gene: TRBJ2-3; V gene: TRBV5-1; clone size: few; D gene: NA
CDR3 DNA: TGTGCCAGCAGTGAAAGACAAGCCTATAATTCACCCCTCCACTTT; CDR3 protein: CASSERQAYNSPLHF; J gene: TRBJ1-6; V gene: TRBV2; clone size: once; D gene: NA
CDR3 DNA: TGTGCCAGCAGCCTCCGGACAGGGTCCGAGCAGTACTTC; CDR3 protein: CASSLRTGSEQYF; J gene: TRBJ2-7; V gene: TRBV9; clone size: NA; D gene: TRBD1
CDR3 DNA: TGTGCCAGCTCACCCGCCTCCGGGAGCCGCTATGGCTACACCTTC; CDR3 protein: CASSPASGSRYGYTF; J gene: TRBJ1-2; V gene: TRBV18; clone size: few; D gene: NA
CDR3 DNA: TGTGCCAGCAGTTTAGGGGGCGGTTTGGGCACTGAAGCTTTCTTT; CDR3 protein: CASSLGGGLGTEAFF; J gene: TRBJ1-1; V gene: TRBV6-5; clone size: NA; D gene: TRBD1
CDR3 DNA: TGTGCCAGCAGTTCTACGGGACAGGGGGGACGTGGCTACACCTTC; CDR3 protein: CASSSTGQGGRGYTF; J gene: TRBJ1-2; V gene: TRBV6-2/TRBV6-3; clone size: NA; D gene: TRBD1
CDR3 DNA: TGTGCCAGCAGCAGAGGGACAGGGGACGAGCAGTACTTC; CDR3 protein: CASSRGTGDEQYF; J gene: TRBJ2-7; V gene: TRBV9; clone size: NA; D gene: TRBD1
CDR3 DNA: TGCGCCAGCAGTCAGGCGGGGATGATGAACACTGAAGCTTTCTTT; CDR3 protein: CASSQAGMMNTEAFF; J gene: TRBJ1-1; V gene: TRBV5-1; clone size: NA; D gene: NA
CDR3 DNA: TGTGCCAGCAGCTTAGCAGGGGGAAGTGTCTATGGCTACACCTTC; CDR3 protein: CASSLAGGSVYGYTF; J gene: TRBJ1-2; V gene: TRBV11-3; clone size: NA; D gene: TRBD1
CDR3 DNA: TGTGCCAGCAGTTTTCACGGGATTGGGGAGACCCAGTACTTC; CDR3 protein: CASSFHGIGETQYF; J gene: TRBJ2-5; V gene: TRBV28; clone size: NA; D gene: NA
CDR3 DNA: TGTGCCAGCAGCGAGGGGGGCGCGGGGGCTGGAAACACCATATATTTT; CDR3 protein: CASSEGGAGAGNTIYF; J gene: TRBJ1-3; V gene: TRBV9; clone size: NA; D gene: NA
CDR3 DNA: TGTGCCAGCAGCATCCGGACTAGCGGGGCCACAGATACGCAGTATTTT; CDR3 protein: CASSIRTSGATDTQYF; J gene: TRBJ2-3; V gene: TRBV5-6; clone size: NA; D gene: TRBD2
CDR3 DNA: TGTGCCAGCAGCTTAGTCACGGGGGGCGGCGGTGGCGGGGAGCTGTTTTTT; CDR3 protein: CASSLVTGGGGGGELFF; J gene: TRBJ2-2; V gene: TRBV7-8; clone size: NA; D gene: NA
CDR3 DNA: TGCGCCAGCACCGGGACAGGGCATGGCTACACCTTC; CDR3 protein: CASTGTGHGYTF; J gene: TRBJ1-2; V gene: TRBV5-1; clone size: NA; D gene: TRBD1
CDR3 DNA: TGTGCCAGCAGCGGTAACAGGGAGAACACCGGGGAGCTGTTTTTT; CDR3 protein: CASSGNRENTGELFF; J gene: TRBJ2-2; V gene: TRBV2; clone size: once; D gene: NA
CDR3 DNA: TGTGCTAGCAGCTTGGGTGCGGGCCGAGAGACCCAGTACTTC; CDR3 protein: CASSLGAGRETQYF; J gene: TRBJ2-5; V gene: TRBV7-7; clone size: NA; D gene: NA
CDR3 DNA: TGTGCCATCAGTGAGGAGGTACTCTCCATAACTAATGAAAAACTGTTTTTT; CDR3 protein: CAISEEVLSITNEKLFF; J gene: TRBJ1-4; V gene: TRBV10-3; clone size: NA; D gene: NA
CDR3 DNA: TGTGCCAGCAGCGTCGGGACTAGCTCCTACAATGAGCAGTTCTTC; CDR3 protein: CASSVGTSSYNEQFF; J gene: TRBJ2-1; V gene: TRBV9; clone size: NA; D gene: TRBD2
CDR3 DNA: TGTGCCAGCAGGCCGCAGGAAGGACTAGCGGGTGCCTACGAGCAGTACTTC; CDR3 protein: CASRPQEGLAGAYEQYF; J gene: TRBJ2-7; V gene: TRBV2; clone size: NA; D gene: TRBD2
CDR3 DNA: TGTGCCAGCAGCCTCGACAGGGGCGAGCAGTTCTTC; CDR3 protein: CASSLDRGEQFF; J gene: TRBJ2-1; V gene: TRBV6-5; clone size: NA; D gene: TRBD1